These T cell receptor beta chains were read from a single sample in a study of blood T cell repertoires in COVID-19. The method was immunoSEQ multiplex PCR; TCRdb's version includes in-frame clones alone and lacks a portion of them. This table holds 100,000 to 150,000 clones, around 89% found once. Sequenced material: peripheral blood. The source of these receptors is a man over 45 with active or convalescent COVID-19. CDR3s include the opening cysteine and the closing phenylalanine or tryptophan. The order of the fields is V gene, J gene, clone size, D gene, CDR3 protein, CDR3 DNA. D genes are given only for firm matches. Rows may omit the clone size; those that give it use once, few, many or a size class.

V: TRBV19
J: TRBJ2-2
size: -
D: -
CDR3: CASSLQGSGELFF
DNA: TGTGCCAGTAGTTTACAGGGTAGCGGGGAGCTGTTTTTT

V: TRBV6-6
J: TRBJ2-2
size: -
D: TRBD1
CDR3: CASSRTGRGANTGELFF
DNA: TGTGCCAGCAGTCGGACAGGGCGGGGAGCGAACACCGGGGAGCTGTTTTTT

V: TRBV15
J: TRBJ1-3
size: -
D: -
CDR3: CATSRDKGQGLVYTIYF
DNA: TGTGCCACCAGCAGAGATAAGGGGCAGGGGCTTGTCTACACCATATATTTT

V: TRBV13
J: TRBJ1-1
size: -
D: -
CDR3: CASSLGGGRWDTEAFF
DNA: TGTGCCAGCAGCTTAGGTGGGGGCCGGTGGGACACTGAAGCTTTCTTT

V: TRBV7-9
J: TRBJ1-5
size: -
D: TRBD1
CDR3: CASSLVQGQGRSRQPQHF
DNA: TGTGCCAGCAGCTTAGTTCAGGGACAGGGGCGTTCAAGGCAGCCCCAGCATTTT

V: TRBV7-9
J: TRBJ2-3
size: -
D: TRBD2
CDR3: CASSLNLAGGSTDTQYF
DNA: TGTGCCAGCAGCTTAAATCTAGCGGGAGGGAGCACAGATACGCAGTATTTT

V: TRBV2
J: TRBJ2-5
size: -
D: TRBD2
CDR3: CASSEVSGGAQYF
DNA: TGTGCCAGCAGTGAGGTTAGCGGGGGGGCCCAGTACTTC

V: TRBV4-1
J: TRBJ1-1
size: -
D: TRBD1
CDR3: CASSPFRAGGFTEAFF
DNA: TGCGCCAGCAGCCCGTTTAGGGCAGGGGGCTTCACTGAAGCTTTCTTT

V: TRBV6-5
J: TRBJ1-6
size: -
D: -
CDR3: CASRQSSYNSPLHF
DNA: TGTGCCAGCAGACAGAGCTCCTATAATTCACCCCTCCACTTT

V: TRBV19
J: TRBJ2-7
size: -
D: -
CDR3: CASSISAGPQDEQYF
DNA: TGTGCCAGTAGTATCAGCGCGGGGCCCCAAGACGAGCAGTACTTC

V: TRBV24-1
J: TRBJ2-5
size: -
D: -
CDR3: CATSDLSLEEETQYF
DNA: TGTGCCACCAGTGATTTAAGTCTCGAGGAGGAGACCCAGTACTTC

V: TRBV29-1
J: TRBJ1-4
size: -
D: -
CDR3: CSVESQGDEKLFF
DNA: TGCAGCGTTGAATCACAGGGCGATGAAAAACTGTTTTTT

V: TRBV3-1/TRBV3-2
J: TRBJ2-7
size: -
D: TRBD1
CDR3: CASSAGQGSREQYF
DNA: TGTGCCAGCAGCGCCGGACAGGGTTCGCGCGAGCAGTACTTC

V: TRBV7-8
J: TRBJ1-6
size: -
D: -
CDR3: CASTLSDPNSPLHF
DNA: TGTGCCAGCACTCTCAGCGACCCAAATTCACCCCTCCACTTT

V: TRBV10-2
J: TRBJ1-3
size: -
D: -
CDR3: CASSESGYSGNTIYF
DNA: TGCGCCAGCAGTGAAAGCGGATACTCTGGAAACACCATATATTTT

V: TRBV5-1
J: TRBJ2-6
size: -
D: -
CDR3: CASTSSSGTGANVLTF
DNA: TGCGCCAGCACCTCCAGTTCGGGTACTGGGGCCAACGTCCTGACTTTC

V: TRBV5-4
J: TRBJ1-6
size: -
D: -
CDR3: CASSLVGKDSPLHF
DNA: TGTGCCAGCAGCTTGGTCGGGAAGGATTCACCCCTCCACTTT

V: TRBV28
J: TRBJ2-1
size: -
D: -
CDR3: CASSLGSVGVWEQFF
DNA: TGTGCCAGCAGTTTAGGTTCCGTCGGGGTATGGGAGCAGTTCTTC

V: TRBV12-5
J: TRBJ2-3
size: -
D: TRBD2
CDR3: CASGAGIGGGGTDTQYF
DNA: TGTGCTAGTGGCGCGGGGATCGGCGGGGGTGGCACAGATACGCAGTATTTT

V: TRBV28
J: TRBJ1-4
size: -
D: -
CDR3: CASSFTVEHEKLFF
DNA: TGTGCCAGCAGTTTCACAGTTGAGCATGAAAAACTGTTTTTT

V: TRBV12-3/TRBV12-4
J: TRBJ1-4
size: -
D: -
CDR3: CASSLAQTGKLFF
DNA: TGTGCCAGCAGTTTAGCCCAAACAGGAAAACTGTTTTTT

V: TRBV5-6
J: TRBJ1-2
size: -
D: -
CDR3: CASSLRGGGYGYTF
DNA: TGTGCCAGCAGCTTGAGAGGCGGGGGCTATGGCTACACCTTC

V: TRBV18
J: TRBJ1-4
size: -
D: TRBD1
CDR3: CASSPGIADRFF
DNA: TGTGCCAGCTCACCAGGAATTGCGGACAGGTTCTTT

V: TRBV18
J: TRBJ1-2
size: -
D: TRBD1
CDR3: CASSQQGAYYGYTF
DNA: TGTGCCAGCTCACAACAGGGGGCCTACTATGGCTACACCTTC

V: TRBV7-8
J: TRBJ2-5
size: -
D: -
CDR3: CASSLEWGGRTQYF
DNA: TGTGCCAGCAGCTTAGAGTGGGGCGGACGGACCCAGTACTTC

V: TRBV27
J: TRBJ1-6
size: -
D: -
CDR3: CASSSHFMASYNSPLHF
DNA: TGTGCCAGCAGTTCTCATTTTATGGCCTCCTATAATTCACCCCTCCACTTT

V: TRBV19
J: TRBJ2-1
size: once
D: -
CDR3: CATENPRVGNEQFF
DNA: TGTGCCACCGAGAATCCCAGGGTTGGGAATGAGCAGTTCTTC

V: TRBV4-1
J: TRBJ2-1
size: -
D: TRBD2
CDR3: CASSQEGAGGPVEQFF
DNA: TGCGCCAGCAGCCAAGAGGGGGCGGGAGGGCCGGTTGAGCAGTTCTTC

V: TRBV28
J: TRBJ2-2
size: -
D: TRBD2
CDR3: CATWGLAGAANTGELFF
DNA: TGTGCCACCTGGGGACTAGCGGGTGCGGCGAACACCGGGGAGCTGTTTTTT

V: TRBV6-5
J: TRBJ2-7
size: -
D: -
CDR3: CASSYQRTSYEQYF
DNA: TGTGCCAGCAGTTACCAGCGTACCTCCTACGAGCAGTACTTC

V: TRBV19
J: TRBJ1-2
size: -
D: -
CDR3: CASSITGRGYTF
DNA: TGTGCCAGTAGTATAACAGGGAGAGGCTACACCTTC

V: TRBV19
J: TRBJ1-1
size: -
D: -
CDR3: CASTPSSRLVSAFF
DNA: TGTGCCAGTACTCCCTCGTCGAGGTTGGTTTCGGCTTTCTTT

V: TRBV29-1
J: TRBJ1-4
size: once
D: -
CDR3: CSAAKGRTNEKLFF
DNA: TGCAGCGCTGCAAAGGGGCGAACTAATGAAAAACTGTTTTTT

V: TRBV27
J: TRBJ1-3
size: -
D: TRBD1
CDR3: CASKEGAFGNTIYF
DNA: TGTGCCAGCAAGGAGGGGGCATTTGGAAACACCATATATTTT

V: TRBV2
J: TRBJ2-1
size: once
D: TRBD1
CDR3: CARLNRGRNNEQFF
DNA: TGTGCCAGACTCAACAGGGGCCGCAACAATGAGCAGTTCTTC

V: TRBV9
J: TRBJ2-4
size: few
D: TRBD2
CDR3: CASSARGGSKNIQYF
DNA: TGTGCCAGCAGCGCGAGGGGAGGGAGCAAAAACATTCAGTACTTC

V: TRBV30
J: TRBJ1-1
size: -
D: TRBD1
CDR3: CAWSVRQGARAFF
DNA: TGTGCCTGGAGTGTTCGCCAGGGGGCGCGAGCTTTCTTT

V: TRBV7-2
J: TRBJ2-1
size: -
D: TRBD1
CDR3: CASSSTGTGVLAEQFF
DNA: TGTGCCAGCAGCTCAACTGGGACAGGGGTTCTTGCTGAGCAGTTCTTC

V: TRBV10-1
J: TRBJ2-2
size: -
D: -
CDR3: CASGSGVTGELFF
DNA: TGCGCCAGCGGGAGTGGGGTTACCGGGGAGCTGTTTTTT

V: TRBV3-1/TRBV3-2
J: TRBJ2-4
size: -
D: -
CDR3: CASSQDMGLGKNIQYF
DNA: TGTGCCAGCAGCCAAGATATGGGGCTGGGCAAAAACATTCAGTACTTC

V: TRBV5-7
J: TRBJ1-1
size: once
D: -
CDR3: CASSLVAGEAFF
DNA: TGTGCCAGCAGCTTGGTTGCAGGGGAAGCTTTCTTT

V: TRBV10-3
J: TRBJ1-2
size: few
D: -
CDR3: CAISGSNYGYTF
DNA: TGTGCCATCAGTGGCAGTAACTATGGCTACACCTTC

V: TRBV7-2
J: TRBJ2-5
size: -
D: -
CDR3: CASSLVSEETQYF
DNA: TGTGCCAGCAGCTTAGTGTCGGAAGAGACCCAGTACTTC

V: TRBV10-2
J: TRBJ2-1
size: few
D: TRBD2
CDR3: CASRTSGGAHEQFF
DNA: TGCGCCAGCCGGACTAGCGGGGGGGCCCATGAGCAGTTCTTC

V: TRBV19
J: TRBJ1-2
size: -
D: -
CDR3: CASSTRERNRGYTF
DNA: TGTGCCAGTAGTACCCGAGAGCGGAATCGGGGCTACACCTTC

V: TRBV6-1
J: TRBJ2-3
size: -
D: -
CDR3: CASSDIAQAAITDTQYF
DNA: TGTGCCAGCAGTGACATAGCGCAGGCAGCGATCACAGATACGCAGTATTTT

V: TRBV10-1
J: TRBJ2-3
size: -
D: -
CDR3: CASSESGGPTDTQYF
DNA: TGCGCCAGCAGTGAGTCCGGGGGTCCCACAGATACGCAGTATTTT

V: TRBV7-2
J: TRBJ2-3
size: -
D: TRBD1
CDR3: CASSLVADRGTDTQYF
DNA: TGTGCCAGCAGCTTAGTGGCGGACAGGGGCACAGATACGCAGTATTTT

V: TRBV10-3
J: TRBJ1-6
size: -
D: TRBD1
CDR3: CAISFDRESPLHF
DNA: TGTGCCATCAGTTTCGACAGGGAATCACCCCTCCACTTT

V: TRBV19
J: TRBJ2-1
size: few
D: -
CDR3: CASGAASRRAVGRYNEQFF
DNA: TGTGCCAGTGGGGCCGCTTCCCGGAGGGCGGTCGGGAGATACAATGAGCAGTTCTTC